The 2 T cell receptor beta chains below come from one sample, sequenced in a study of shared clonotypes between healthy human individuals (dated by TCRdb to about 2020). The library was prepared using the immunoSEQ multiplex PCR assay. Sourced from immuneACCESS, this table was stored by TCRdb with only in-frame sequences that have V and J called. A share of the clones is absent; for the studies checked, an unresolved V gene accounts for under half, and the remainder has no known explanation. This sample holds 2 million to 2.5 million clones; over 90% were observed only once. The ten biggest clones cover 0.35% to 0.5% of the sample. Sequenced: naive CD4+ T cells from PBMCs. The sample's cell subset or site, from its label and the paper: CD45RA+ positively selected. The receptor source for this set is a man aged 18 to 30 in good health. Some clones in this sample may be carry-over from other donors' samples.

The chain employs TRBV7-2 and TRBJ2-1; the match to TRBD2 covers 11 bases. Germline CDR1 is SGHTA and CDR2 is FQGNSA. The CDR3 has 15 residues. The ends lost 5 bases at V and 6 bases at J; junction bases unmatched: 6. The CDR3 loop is CASSRLAGRSNEQFF. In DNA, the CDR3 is TGTGCCAGCAGCCGACTAGCGGGAAGAAGCAATGAGCAGTTCTTC.

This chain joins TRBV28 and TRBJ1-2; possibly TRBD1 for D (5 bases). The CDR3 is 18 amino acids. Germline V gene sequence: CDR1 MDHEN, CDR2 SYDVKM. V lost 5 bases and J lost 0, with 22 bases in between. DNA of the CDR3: TGTGCCAGCAGTCCAAGAACTCGGGGGTTGAGGTCTAACTATGGCTACACCTTC. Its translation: CASSPRTRGLRSNYGYTF.